Listed below are T cell receptor beta chains from one sample, sequenced in a study of shared clonotypes between healthy human individuals. Libraries were prepared by immunoSEQ multiplex PCR; TCRdb keeps only in-frame clonotypes and omits some of them. The repertoire holds fewer than 400,000 clones, approximately 74% seen once, with 10% in the top ten. Sequenced sample: memory CD4+ T cells sorted from blood. These receptor sequences come from a man aged 25 to 40 in good health. CDR3s leave out the opening cysteine and the closing phenylalanine or tryptophan. Each record gives: V gene, CDR3 protein.

V: TRBV5-4
CDR3: ASSVYGLPTGEQY

V: TRBV5-4
CDR3: ASSRIGQGRNSPLH

V: TRBV5-4
CDR3: ASSFGLQETQY

V: TRBV29-1
CDR3: SVERDRGGETQY

V: TRBV4-1
CDR3: ASSQGAGFQETQY

V: TRBV4-3
CDR3: ASSRRVWDDEAF

V: TRBV6-1
CDR3: ASNTRDSYYNEQF

V: TRBV5-4
CDR3: ASSLDGVRGYEQY

V: TRBV2
CDR3: ASSELTSGIGAQY

V: TRBV10-3
CDR3: AISRLAETNEQF

V: TRBV6-5
CDR3: ASSYVGRAHFYGYT

V: TRBV2
CDR3: ASSRTGNEKLF

V: TRBV15
CDR3: ATSREGGQGNTEAF

V: TRBV28
CDR3: ASSQQQIRAYEQY

V: TRBV18
CDR3: ASSPTTDTQY

V: TRBV5-6
CDR3: ASSLASTNYGYT

V: TRBV7-9
CDR3: ASSLVSGKGNEQF

V: TRBV6-5
CDR3: ASSYYGLGGGELF

V: TRBV2
CDR3: ASSGDLTYGYT

V: TRBV7-2
CDR3: ASSSNIQGYEQF

V: TRBV28
CDR3: ASTAGGGNQPQH

V: TRBV5-8
CDR3: ASRFSGNTIY

V: TRBV28
CDR3: ASSSPIPTEAF

V: TRBV5-1
CDR3: ASSQGTSGRYEQY